This T cell receptor beta chain was observed in a study of blood T cell repertoires in COVID-19. Measured with immunoSEQ multiplex PCR; TCRdb has only the in-frame clones, and not every one. The sample carries about 250,000 clones, approximately 83% recorded once. The germline gives CDR1 KGHSH, CDR2 LQKENI. The CDR3 runs 19 residues. V lost 3 bases, J lost 0 bases, and 13 bases stayed unmatched. The rearrangement links TRBV18 to TRBJ2-7; 11 positions match TRBD2. Sequencing input: PBMCs or T cells enriched from blood (not recorded which). This clonotype was obtained from a middle-aged woman who had been exposed to COVID-19. The CDR3 sequence is CASSPQLSGGALSSYEQYF. The CDR3 bases are TGTGCCAGCTCACCCCAACTTAGCGGGGGGGCCCTAAGCTCCTACGAGCAGTACTTC.